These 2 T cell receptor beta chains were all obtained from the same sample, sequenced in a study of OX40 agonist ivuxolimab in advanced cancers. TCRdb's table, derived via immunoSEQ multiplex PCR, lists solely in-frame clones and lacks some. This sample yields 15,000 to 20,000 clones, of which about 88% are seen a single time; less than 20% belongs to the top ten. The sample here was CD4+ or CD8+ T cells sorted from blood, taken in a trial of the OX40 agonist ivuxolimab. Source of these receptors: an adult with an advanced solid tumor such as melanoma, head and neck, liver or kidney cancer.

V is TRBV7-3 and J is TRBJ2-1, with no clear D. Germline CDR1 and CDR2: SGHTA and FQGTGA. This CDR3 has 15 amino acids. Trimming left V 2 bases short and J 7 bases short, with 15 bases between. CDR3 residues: CASSLGVGIQNEQFF. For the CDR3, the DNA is TGTGCCAGCAGCTTAGGAGTGGGGATTCAAAATGAGCAGTTCTTC.

CDR3 in DNA: TGTGCCAGCAGCGTAAGTAGCAATCAGCCCCAGCATTTT. Its translation is CASSVSSNQPQHF. The rearrangement joins TRBV7-2 to TRBJ1-5; D remains unclear. Germline CDR1 is SGHTA and CDR2 is FQGNSA. Trimming cost V 5 bases and J 0 bases, with 5 bases left between them. This CDR3 contains 13 residues.